This record looks at one T cell receptor (beta chain) sequence and its context. What it binds is not known. The PCR had 60 Vbeta and 13 Jbeta primers. Profiling relied on immunoSEQ multiplex PCR, and the TCRdb table lists in-frame clones only, not all of them. The sample carries some 99,000 clones, less than 70% recorded once. The data were taken from a study of cytomegalovirus exposure and HLA in healthy donors. Overall study context: Genotyping of roughly 400 donors showed that 80% to 85% belonged to the Caucasian-associated ancestry cluster.

Study-level findings and limits: For most TCR sequences rarity was the rule, although some public TCRs occurred in many donors.

The receptor's source is a woman in her 70s in good health and CMV-seropositive. Sequencing input: PBMCs.

DNA of the CDR3: TGCGCCAGCAGCTTGCAGGGGATCAGCACAGATACGCAGTATTTT. Its translation is CASSLQGISTDTQYF. The V gene is TRBV5-1, the J gene TRBJ2-3, with D maybe TRBD1 (6 bases). This CDR3 has 15 amino acids. Germline loops: CDR1 SGHRS, CDR2 YFSETQ. Trimming stripped 1 base from V and 0 bases from J, with 9 bases between.